This is a list of T cell receptor beta chains from one sample in a study of blood T cells in healthy people across ages. TCRdb independently ran MiXCR on the 5' RACE reads; one entry per CDR3 protein. The table includes more than 1,000,000 distinct CDR3 sequences, approximately 25% detected once. These same records also appear under a second study, on T cells of mothers and their children.

The sample comprised blood. The receptor source for this set is a girl aged 2-10 years in good health. Both conserved end residues are part of each CDR3. A D gene is named only where the DNA matches it firmly. The size of a clone is reported for some rows only, either as once, few or many, or as a class for expanded clones.

V gene	J gene	D gene	clone size	CDR3 protein	CDR3 DNA
TRBV27	TRBJ1-6	-	few	CASSSRDPWFSPLHF	TGTGCCAGCAGTTCTCGGGACCCATGGTTTTCACCCCTCCACTTT
TRBV6-6	TRBJ1-1	TRBD1	-	CASSLQGDFYTEAFF	TGTGCCAGCAGTTTGCAGGGGGACTTTTACACTGAAGCTTTCTTT
TRBV7-8	TRBJ1-1	-	-	CASSRRDRGGTEAFF	TGTGCCAGCAGCCGGAGGGACCGGGGGGGGACTGAAGCTTTCTTT
TRBV10-3	TRBJ2-5	-	-	CAIQGEETQYF	TGTGCCATCCAGGGAGAAGAGACCCAGTACTTC
TRBV7-9	TRBJ2-2	-	many	CASSLATGELFF	TGTGCCAGCAGCTTGGCCACCGGGGAGCTGTTTTTT
TRBV10-3	TRBJ2-1	-	-	CAISGSEANFASYNEQFF	TGTGCCATCAGTGGTAGCGAAGCTAATTTTGCCTCCTACAATGAGCAGTTCTTC
TRBV18	TRBJ1-1	-	-	CASSPALSPMNTEAFF	TGTGCCAGCTCACCGGCTTTAAGTCCTATGAACACTGAAGCTTTCTTT
TRBV6-1	TRBJ2-7	-	few	CASSVSTYEQYF	TGTGCCAGCAGTGTATCCACCTACGAGCAGTACTTC
TRBV2	TRBJ2-2	-	-	CASRRTENTGKLFF	TGTGCCAGTAGGCGGACGGAGAACACCGGGAAGCTGTTTTTT
TRBV28	TRBJ2-3	-	once	CASSLVGTLVEDTQYF	TGTGCCAGCAGTTTGGTGGGGACACTGGTAGAAGATACGCAGTATTTT
TRBV20-1	TRBJ1-2	TRBD1	-	CSASQDSRRGTGGFLF	TGCAGTGCTAGTCAGGATTCGCGTCGTGGGACAGGGGGATTCCTCTTC
TRBV4-3	TRBJ2-7	TRBD1	medium-sized	CASSQGTGRYEQYF	TGCGCCAGCAGCCAAGGGACAGGGCGCTACGAGCAGTACTTC
TRBV20-1	TRBJ2-5	-	few	CSARDYVRSGQETQYF	TGCAGTGCTAGAGATTACGTTAGGTCCGGCCAAGAGACCCAGTACTTC
TRBV23-1	TRBJ2-3	-	-	CASRVKGGDTQYF	TGCGCCAGCAGGGTTAAGGGGGGGGATACGCAGTATTTT
TRBV28	TRBJ2-7	TRBD2	-	CASSAGDYGNEQYF	TGTGCCAGCAGTGCCGGGGACTATGGGAACGAGCAGTACTTC
TRBV5-1	TRBJ2-5	TRBD1	few	CASSETGGEETQYF	TGCGCCAGCAGCGAGACAGGGGGCGAAGAGACCCAGTACTTC
TRBV7-9	TRBJ2-5	TRBD1	few	CASSFGYGQDDFETQYF	TGTGCCAGCAGCTTTGGATATGGACAGGATGATTTTGAGACCCAGTACTTC
TRBV5-1	TRBJ1-1	-	-	CASSAMGVKAFF	TGCGCCAGCAGCGCCATGGGGGTGAAAGCTTTCTTT
TRBV6-5	TRBJ1-1	TRBD1	few	CASSLSVIEGAREAFF	TGTGCCAGCAGTTTATCGGTGATCGAGGGGGCGAGGGAAGCTTTCTTT
TRBV7-4	TRBJ2-7	-	-	CASPEAGSYYEQYF	TGTGCCAGCCCCGAGGCAGGGAGCTACTACGAGCAGTACTTC
TRBV6-2/TRBV6-3	TRBJ2-5	-	-	CASSPPLATYQETQYF	TGTGCCAGCAGTCCCCCCTTGGCTACTTACCAAGAGACCCAGTACTTC
TRBV29-1	TRBJ1-2	-	once	CSVEAFEGFGYTF	TGCAGCGTTGAAGCCTTCGAAGGGTTTGGCTACACCTTC
TRBV7-9	TRBJ2-7	-	few	CASSLVPDTEYEQYF	TGTGCCAGCAGCTTAGTCCCGGACACCGAATACGAGCAGTACTTC
TRBV7-2	TRBJ1-5	-	few	CASSTARSNQPQHF	TGTGCCAGCAGCACCGCCAGAAGCAATCAGCCCCAGCATTTT
TRBV7-9	TRBJ2-5	TRBD1	-	CASNPTGFLQETQYF	TGTGCCAGCAACCCGACAGGGTTCCTCCAAGAGACCCAGTACTTC
TRBV29-1	TRBJ1-1	-	-	CSVTVRNTEAFF	TGCAGCGTGACGGTGAGGAACACTGAAGCTTTCTTT
TRBV15	TRBJ1-2	-	few	CATSRGSDLTDGYTF	TGTGCCACCAGCAGAGGGTCGGATCTAACGGATGGCTACACCTTC
TRBV12-5	TRBJ1-4	TRBD1	few	CASGAGQGSEKLFF	TGTGCTAGTGGTGCAGGACAGGGATCCGAAAAACTGTTTTTT
TRBV20-1	TRBJ2-1	TRBD2	few	CSARLSGSQYNEQFF	TGCAGTGCTAGATTAAGCGGGAGTCAGTACAATGAGCAGTTCTTC